This is a list of T cell receptor beta chains from one sample in a study of CD8+CD57+ T cells in acquired aplastic anemia. TCRdb fed the reads into MiXCR, producing one record per CDR3 protein. The sample contains about 200,000 distinct CDR3 sequences, 55% to 65% of which appear only once. The sequencing sample was made of sorted CD4+, CD8+, or CD8+CD57+ T cells (not recorded which) from PBMCs. These receptors were taken from a human donor with aplastic anemia. The CDR3 runs from the conserved cysteine through the conserved F or W. A D gene is named only where the DNA matches it firmly. Clone size is shown for a subset of rows, as once, few, many or a class of expanded clone.

d_call j_call v_call clone_size cdr3_nt cdr3_aa
NA TRBJ2-7 TRBV19 many TGTGCCAGTAAGGCCTTCGAGCAGTACTTC CASKAFEQYF
NA TRBJ2-1 TRBV7-9 once TGTGCCAGCAGCTTAGCGTGGGGAGGCGATGAGCAGTTCTTC CASSLAWGGDEQFF
NA TRBJ2-7 TRBV10-3 few TGTGCCATCAGTGAGGTCGGCTCCTACGAGCAGTACTTC CAISEVGSYEQYF
NA TRBJ2-7 TRBV5-1 many TGCGCCAGCAGCTTGGCCTCAACGGGGACCTACGAGCAGTACTTC CASSLASTGTYEQYF
TRBD1 TRBJ2-7 TRBV7-8 NA TGTGCCAGCAGCTCGGGACAGGGCGCGTACGAGCAGTACTTC CASSSGQGAYEQYF
NA TRBJ2-7 TRBV7-9 NA TGTGCCAGCAGGAGGGCCCACGAGCAGTACTTC CASRRAHEQYF
NA TRBJ1-4 TRBV4-1 once TGCGCCAGCAGCCAAGACTACTTACTACCTGAAAAACTGTTTTTT CASSQDYLLPEKLFF
NA TRBJ1-3 TRBV7-9 NA TGTGCCAGCAGCCAAATGACAGGCCCTGGAAACACCATATATTTT CASSQMTGPGNTIYF
NA TRBJ2-7 TRBV12-3/TRBV12-4 few TGTGCCAGCAGTCCCCGGGCTACCAACTACGAGCAGTACTTC CASSPRATNYEQYF
NA TRBJ2-5 TRBV7-8 NA TGTGCCAGCAGCTTAGTCGGGGGAGTTCGGGAGACCCAGTACTTC CASSLVGGVRETQYF
NA TRBJ1-2 TRBV7-9 NA TGTGCCAGCAGCTGGGAGGAGAGCTCTGGAAACACCTTC CASSWEESSGNTF
NA TRBJ2-1 TRBV29-1 NA TGCAGCGTTGACCCCTTCGACAGGTCCCACAATGAGCAGTTCTTC CSVDPFDRSHNEQFF
NA TRBJ1-6 TRBV15 NA TGTGCCACCAGCAGAGATCGTCAGGGTGGGAGTTCACCCCTCCACTTT CATSRDRQGGSSPLHF
NA TRBJ2-7 TRBV24-1 NA TGTGCCACCAGCACCTTAGGGACGGAGATTTACGAGCAGTACTTC CATSTLGTEIYEQYF
NA TRBJ1-5 TRBV12-3/TRBV12-4 NA TGTGCCAGCAGTACCTCAGGGCTAAGCAATCAGCCCCAGCATTTT CASSTSGLSNQPQHF
TRBD2 TRBJ2-1 TRBV20-1 NA TGCAGTGCTAGAGCCGGGACTAGCTCTGACGAGCAGTTCTTC CSARAGTSSDEQFF
NA TRBJ1-3 TRBV15 NA TGTGCCACCGCACGGCATCCTGGAAACACCATATATTTT CATARHPGNTIYF